This TCR beta chain was recovered during a study of tumor and adjacent non-tumor tissue in lung cancer. The library came from three nested PCR rounds adapted from ARM-PCR protocols. TCRdb reprocessed the multiplex PCR reads via MiXCR and lists one record per CDR3 protein. This sample has about 93,000 distinct CDR3 sequences; roughly two thirds occur once, and the top ten carry 15%. This sample's RNA came from whole unsorted tissue. Germline V gene lookup returns CDR1 MDHEN and CDR2 SYDVKM. The CDR3 covers 13 residues. Details on this clonotype: At one end, the junction sequence differs from germline, possibly due to a read error.

This chain links TRBV28 with TRBJ2-7, with D possibly being TRBD2 (7 bases). The TCR sequence derives from a man in his sixties or seventies with non-small cell lung cancer. The sequencing input was lung tumor tissue. The CDR3 DNA reads as TGTGTCAGCAGTCTACAGGGAGGGTTCGAGCAGTACTTC. It codes for CVSSLQGGFEQYF.